One sample yielded the 22 T cell receptor beta chains listed below, sequenced in a study of CD8 T cells in ankylosing spondylitis. TCRdb called the 5' RACE reads again in MiXCR, with one record for every CDR3 protein. Of under 200,000 distinct CDR3 sequences listed, roughly 12% are singletons. Sequencing input: blood, either unsorted or a sorted T cell fraction (not recorded which). These receptors all stem from a male donor with ankylosing spondylitis or in good health (not recorded which).

This sequence joins TRBV7-2 and TRBJ1-1; 7 bases align to TRBD1. This CDR3 is built from 15 residues. Germline V gene lookup returns CDR1 SGHTA and CDR2 FQGNSA. Trimming cost V 2 bases and J 4 bases; bases outside gene matches: 7. The DNA of the CDR3 is TGTGCCAGCAGCTTAAACCCAGGGGGGTTCACTGAAGCTTTCTTT. Translated: CASSLNPGGFTEAFF.

This clonotype was counted a few times. The chain recombines TRBV6-1 with TRBJ2-1, with TRBD2 matching over 11 bases. Germline values: CDR1 MNHNS, CDR2 SASEGT. V gave up 6 bases and J gave up 8 bases; unmatched junction bases: 21. The CDR3 length is 19 residues. This chain's CDR3 is CASSEWGVLAGGWGHEQFF. In nucleotides, the CDR3 is TGTGCCAGCAGCGAATGGGGAGTTCTAGCGGGAGGTTGGGGACATGAGCAGTTCTTC.

This clonotype was seen at least ten times. This chain joins TRBV7-8 and TRBJ1-2; D perhaps matches TRBD1 (6 bases). Germline CDR1 and CDR2: SGHVS and FQNEAQ. The CDR3 runs to 14 residues. The V and J ends lost 4 bases and 5 bases respectively, with 14 bases between them. The CDR3 protein is CASSSIGDIYGYTF. The CDR3 DNA reads as TGTGCCAGCAGCTCGATCGGGGACATTTATGGCTACACCTTC.

This clonotype showed up many times. The chain employs TRBV20-1 and TRBJ2-5; D might be TRBD1 or TRBD2, each matching 5 bases. Germline V gene lookup returns CDR1 DFQATT and CDR2 SNEGSKA (reference sequence). V was cut by 1 base and J by 2 bases, with 8 bases left in between. CDR3 length: 13 residues. The CDR3 DNA is TGCAGTGCTAGAGGGGGGTTTCAAGAGACCCAGTACTTC. Its translation is CSARGGFQETQYF.

This clonotype showed up many times. V gene TRBV9 combines with J gene TRBJ2-7; weak D call: TRBD1 (5 bases). The CDR3 loop spans 13 amino acids. Germline V gene data show CDR1 as SGDLS and CDR2 as YYNGEE. Trimming took 0 bases from V and 6 from J, leaving 10 bases between them. In DNA, the CDR3 is TGTGCCAGCAGCGTAGTCGTGCAGGGCGAGCAGTACTTC. Its protein product is CASSVVVQGEQYF.

This clonotype has a count of ten or more. The genes are TRBV5-1 and TRBJ2-1, with 8 bases identical to TRBD1. CDR3 length equals 16 residues. Germline assignment: CDR1 SGHRS and CDR2 YFSETQ. The junction had 10 bases not matched to a gene; V was cut back by 1 base and J by 7 bases. The CDR3 coding sequence is TGCGCCAGCAGCTTGAGTAGTTTCGACAGGGGAAATGAGCAGTTCTTC. It is translated as CASSLSSFDRGNEQFF.

This chain joins TRBV5-1 and TRBJ1-1; TRBD1 agrees at 7 bases. V lost 1 base, J lost 7 bases, and 7 bases stayed unmatched. CDR1 and CDR2 from the germline V gene are SGHRS and YFSETQ. This CDR3 is 14 amino acids long. This chain's CDR3 is CASSLTKGQLEAFF. The CDR3 nucleotides are TGCGCCAGCAGCTTGACCAAGGGACAGCTTGAAGCTTTCTTT.

This clonotype was observed at least ten times. V is TRBV5-1 and J is TRBJ2-1; 11 bases are shared with TRBD1. V gave up 5 bases and J gave up 5 bases; unmatched junction bases: 6. Germline V gives CDR1 SGHRS, CDR2 YFSETQ. The CDR3 length is 15 residues. The CDR3 DNA sequence: TGCGCCAGCAGTAGGACAGGGGGCGCAGACAATGAGCAGTTCTTC. Residues: CASSRTGGADNEQFF.

This clonotype was counted ten times or more. The chain has TRBV27 and TRBJ1-5; TRBD1 is a possible D gene (5 bases). The length of the CDR3 is 15 residues. Germline CDR1 reads MNHEY; CDR2 reads SMNVEV (reference sequence). Deletions cut 7 bases from V and 2 bases from J, with 15 bases between. The CDR3 DNA is TGTGCCAGCAAGCTCCAGGGAACGGGCAATCAGCCCCAGCATTTT. It specifies CASKLQGTGNQPQHF.

This clonotype showed up just a few times. The chain couples TRBV12-3 or TRBV12-4 to TRBJ1-2; D is undetermined. The CDR3 covers 14 residues. Trimming removed 1 base from V and 8 bases from J, with 14 bases in between. CDR3 amino acids: CASSLGAKTLGYTF. The CDR3 region has the DNA TGTGCCAGCAGTTTAGGAGCTAAGACCCTAGGCTACACCTTC.

The chain combines TRBV12-3 or TRBV12-4 with TRBJ2-1; 8 bases agree with TRBD2. V shed 6 bases, J shed 0 bases, and the junction held 7 bases outside the gene matches. CDR3 size: 16 residues. CDR3 nucleotides: TGTGCCAGCAGCATAAGCGGGAGCGGCTCCTACAATGAGCAGTTCTTC. It translates to CASSISGSGSYNEQFF.

This clonotype showed up just a few times. The chain carries TRBV14 and TRBJ2-4, with 9 positions matching TRBD1. V dropped 4 bases and J dropped 8; count of bases not matched to a gene: 9. Germline V lookup: CDR1 SGHDN, CDR2 FVKESK. This CDR3 comprises 15 residues. CDR3: CASSRTGTGSDIQYF. The DNA of the CDR3 is TGTGCCAGCAGCCGGACCGGGACAGGGTCAGACATTCAGTACTTC. The full variable domain, with the rest looked up from reference TRBV14 and TRBJ2-4, is EAGVTQFPSHSVIEKGQTVTLRCDPISGHDNLYWYRRVMGKEIKFLLHFVKESKQDESGMPNNRFLAERTGGTYSTLKVQPAELEDSGVYFCASSRTGTGSDIQYFGAGTRLSVL.

This clonotype was counted at least ten times. This chain joins TRBV7-6 and TRBJ1-2, with unresolved D. CDR1 is SGHVS, CDR2 FNYEAQ, per germline. The length of the CDR3 is 13 residues. V was pared by 1 base and J by 7 bases, with 10 bases between. Written as DNA, the CDR3 is TGTGCCAGCAGCTTAGACCAGGATAGTGGCTACACCTTC. Its translation: CASSLDQDSGYTF.

Regarding this clonotype: This may be a read error, as it is one base from a much larger clone. The CDR3 here is CTSNRQLGGGSEQYF. DNA for the CDR3: TGTACCAGCAACCGCCAACTAGGGGGAGGTTCCGAGCAGTACTTC. The chain has TRBV6-2 or TRBV6-3 and TRBJ2-7; TRBD1 or TRBD2 may be the D gene (6 bases each). The germline CDR1 and CDR2 sequences are MNHEY and SVGEGT. The CDR3 spans 15 residues.

In its sample, this clonotype was seen many times. The rearrangement uses TRBV27 and TRBJ2-3; 13 bases fit TRBD2. Germline CDR1 is MNHEY and CDR2 is SMNVEV (reference sequence). The CDR3 is made up of 17 amino acids. After removal of 5 bases from V and 4 bases from J, the junction contained 9 bases not matched to a gene. Here the CDR3 reads CASSDYTSGGASDTQYF. CDR3 in DNA: TGTGCCAGCAGTGATTACACTAGCGGGGGGGCGTCAGATACGCAGTATTTT.

The sample holds many counts of this clonotype. The rearrangement uses TRBV20-1 and TRBJ2-7; TRBD2 matches at 14 bases. This CDR3 is 14 amino acids long. V dropped 6 bases and J dropped 0; count of bases not matched to a gene: 1. The germline gives CDR1 DFQATT, CDR2 SNEGSKA (reference sequence). CDR3 DNA sequence: TGCAGTGCCGGGACTAGCGGGAGCTCCTACGAGCAGTACTTC. It translates to CSAGTSGSSYEQYF.

In its sample, this clonotype was seen many times. V gene TRBV12-3 or TRBV12-4 combines with J gene TRBJ2-3, with TRBD1 matching over 9 bases. The CDR3 totals 17 residues. V was clipped by 6 bases and J by 2 bases; unmatched bases: 12. CDR3 region: CASRQTGGHSLTDTQYF. The CDR3 bases are TGTGCCAGCAGACAAACAGGGGGCCACTCCCTCACAGATACGCAGTATTTT.

The sample holds many counts of this clonotype. V usage is TRBV20-1 and J usage is TRBJ2-2, with D perhaps matching TRBD1 or TRBD2 (5 bases each). With 5 bases removed from V and 0 bases from J, the gap between germline ends came to 10 bases. CDR1 and CDR2 from the germline V gene are DFQATT and SNEGSKA (reference sequence). The CDR3 has 14 residues. The chain's CDR3 is CSAPGRSNTGELFF. In DNA form, the CDR3 reads TGCAGTGCTCCGGGACGTTCGAACACCGGGGAGCTGTTTTTT.

This clonotype was seen many times. The chain combines TRBV5-1 with TRBJ2-1, with 9 bases that match TRBD2. V lost 5 bases to trimming and J lost 6 bases; unmatched junction nucleotides: 6. Germline V gives CDR1 SGHRS, CDR2 YFSETQ. This CDR3 comprises 14 residues. CDR3 nucleotide sequence: TGCGCCAGCAGACTAGCGGGTGACGCCAATGAGCAGTTCTTC. Translated: CASRLAGDANEQFF.

There are many counts of this clonotype. This chain uses TRBV29-1 with TRBJ2-7; D call uncertain. Per the germline V gene, CDR1 is SQVTM and CDR2 is ANQGSEA. Trimming left V 3 bases short and J 0 bases short, with 3 bases between. The CDR3 contains 11 residues. The CDR3 reads CSVDISYEQYF. The CDR3 DNA sequence: TGCAGCGTTGACATCTCCTACGAGCAGTACTTC.

The sample holds many counts of this clonotype. The chain recombines TRBV28 with TRBJ1-2, with a possible D match to TRBD1 (6 bases). V lost 5 bases, J lost 4 bases, and 11 bases lay in between. Germline V gene sequence: CDR1 MDHEN, CDR2 SYDVKM. The CDR3 is 13 residues long. CDR3 DNA: TGTGCCAGCAGTGACGGACAGCCCTATGGCTACACCTTC. Its protein product is CASSDGQPYGYTF.

Notes on this clonotype: It may be a read error: a sequence one base away is much more abundant. The chain combines TRBV12-3 or TRBV12-4 with TRBJ2-7; no clear D. This CDR3 has 12 residues. Here the CDR3 reads CANSRQAYEQYF. The DNA for the CDR3 is TGTGCCAACAGTCGTCAAGCCTACGAGCAGTACTTC.